This T cell receptor beta chain was recovered during a study of cytomegalovirus exposure and HLA in healthy donors. Broader study findings: Listed as cytomegalovirus-associated were 170 or so TCR beta chains.

Clones were read by immunoSEQ multiplex PCR, and TCRdb kept only the in-frame ones, dropping some. The sample contains about 340,000 clones, roughly 90% of which appear only once. The junction had 7 bases not matched to a gene; V was cut back by 5 bases and J by 3 bases. The CDR3 sequence is 14 residues long. Germline V gene lookup returns CDR1 SGHVS and CDR2 FNYEAQ. This clone appeared once. Its antigen is as yet unknown. The sequence came from a woman between 18 and 29 years old in good health and CMV-seronegative. The chain couples TRBV7-6 to TRBJ2-7; 7 nucleotides align to TRBD1. The sequencing sample was made of PBMCs. The CDR3 sequence is CASSLLTGYYEQYF. The DNA of the CDR3 is TGTGCCAGCAGCCTCCTGACAGGGTACTACGAGCAGTACTTC.